The text below deals with one T cell receptor (beta chain). This entry comes from a study of blood T cell repertoires in COVID-19. Original handling: Nucleated cell counts were estimated from reference gene primer amplification. The assay was immunoSEQ multiplex PCR, and TCRdb's table has in-frame clones only and misses some. The V and J calls and the clone size are those of that table, but D and trimming were determined from the DNA. The table has roughly 460,000 clones, roughly 90% seen once. V lost 4 bases, J lost 5 bases, and 18 bases lay in between. Looked up from germline, CDR1 is LGHNT and CDR2 is FRNRAP. The CDR3 loop spans 15 amino acids.

The source material was peripheral blood. This receptor was taken from a man younger than 30 with COVID-19, enrolled during active disease. J is TRBJ2-7 and V is TRBV12-5; possibly TRBD1 for D (5 bases). CDR3 residues: CASGSWTPSRDEQYF. The CDR3 DNA is TGTGCTAGTGGTTCCTGGACACCCTCTAGGGACGAGCAGTACTTC. Complete variable domain (other parts from reference TRBV12-5 and TRBJ2-7): DARVTQTPRHKVTEMGQEVTMRCQPILGHNTVFWYRQTMMQGLELLAYFRNRAPLDDSGMPKDRFSAEMPDATLATLKIQPSEPRDSAVYFCASGSWTPSRDEQYFGPGTRLTVT.